The 24 T cell receptor beta chains below were found in one sample sequenced in a study of blood T cell repertoires in COVID-19. Measured with immunoSEQ multiplex PCR; TCRdb has only the in-frame clones, and not every one. The table has some 50,000 clones, roughly 82% seen once. The source material was peripheral blood. These receptor sequences come from a woman aged 80 or over with acute or convalescent COVID-19.

This clone appeared a single time. The chain employs TRBV7-2 and TRBJ2-5; D possibly corresponds to TRBD2 (5 bases). V shed 3 bases and J shed 4 bases, with 12 bases lying between them. CDR3 length equals 14 residues. Germline lookup yields CDR1 SGHTA and CDR2 FQGNSA. This chain's CDR3 is CASSLWESTETQYF. CDR3 nucleotide sequence: TGTGCCAGCAGCTTGTGGGAGTCCACAGAGACCCAGTACTTC.

This clone has just a few counts. The chain combines TRBV12-3 or TRBV12-4 with TRBJ1-2; D possibly corresponds to TRBD1 (5 bases). This CDR3 region has 13 residues. V was trimmed by 3 bases and J by 8 bases, leaving 13 bases between them. The CDR3 DNA follows: TGTGCCAGCAGTTTGGTCAGGGTCGGAGGCTACACCTTC. This sequence encodes CASSLVRVGGYTF.

The CDR3 nucleotides read TGCAGCACCGGGACAGATACGCAGTATTTT. It is translated as CSTGTDTQYF. This chain connects TRBV29-1 to TRBJ2-3; D gene uncertain. Germline CDR1 is SQVTM and CDR2 is ANQGSEA. V lost 8 bases and J 3 bases, leaving 6 bases between the germline ends. The CDR3 length is 10 residues.

The V and J genes are TRBV7-9 and TRBJ2-5, with 8 bases that match TRBD2. This CDR3 contains 17 residues. V shed 1 base and J 2 bases; nucleotides not matched to a gene: 9. Germline lookup yields CDR1 SEHNR and CDR2 FQNEAQ (reference sequence). CDR3 region: CASSLGAAGGGQETQYF. The CDR3 DNA follows: TGTGCCAGCAGCTTAGGGGCCGCGGGAGGTGGGCAAGAGACCCAGTACTTC.

J is TRBJ1-4 and V is TRBV7-9; possible D gene TRBD1, 5 bases. This CDR3 spans 16 amino acids. Trimming shortened V by 1 base and J by 0 bases, and 9 bases separated the two germline ends. Germline lookup yields CDR1 SEHNR and CDR2 FQNEAQ (reference sequence). The CDR3 sequence is CASSLGTTTTNEKLFF. The CDR3 DNA follows: TGTGCCAGCAGCTTAGGGACAACCACAACTAATGAAAAACTGTTTTTT. The full variable domain, with the rest looked up from reference TRBV7-9 and TRBJ1-4, is DTGVSQNPRHKITKRGQNVTFRCDPISEHNRLYWYRQTLGQGPEFLTYFQNEAQLEKSRLLSDRFSAERPKGSFSTLEIQRTEQGDSAMYLCASSLGTTTTNEKLFFGSGTQLSVL.

This chain links TRBV28 with TRBJ1-2; D remains ambiguous. The CDR3 covers 13 residues. Germline loops: CDR1 MDHEN, CDR2 SYDVKM. V was pared by 6 bases and J by 8 bases, with 16 bases between. CDR3 loop: CASSSLLGVGYTF. In nucleotides, the CDR3 is TGTGCCAGCAGCAGCCTACTCGGGGTCGGCTACACCTTC.

The chain carries TRBV5-1 and TRBJ2-1; 16 bases are a match to TRBD2. CDR1 and CDR2 from the germline V gene are SGHRS and YFSETQ. V was pared by 3 bases and J by 9 bases, with 15 bases of the junction left unmatched. The CDR3 runs to 19 residues. CDR3 bases: TGCGCCAGCAGCTCCACCGGGACTAGCGGGAGGGCCGTATTTTCTGAGCAGTTCTTC. It is translated as CASSSTGTSGRAVFSEQFF. The entire variable domain, with the rest obtained from reference TRBV5-1 and TRBJ2-1, is as follows: KAGVTQTPRYLIKTRGQQVTLSCSPISGHRSVSWYQQTPGQGLQFLFEYFSETQRNKGNFPGRFSGRQFSNSRSEMNVSTLELGDSALYLCASSSTGTSGRAVFSEQFFGPGTRLTVL.

J is TRBJ2-7 and V is TRBV28; D unresolved. Germline V gives CDR1 MDHEN, CDR2 SYDVKM. This CDR3 has 11 residues. V was pared by 6 bases and J by 7 bases, with 10 bases between. CDR3 sequence (DNA): TGTGCCAGCAGCGCAGACTTGGAGCAGTACTTC. It translates to CASSADLEQYF. Full variable domain (rest looked up from reference TRBV28 and TRBJ2-7): DVKVTQSSRYLVKRTGEKVFLECVQDMDHENMFWYRQDPGLGLRLIYFSYDVKMKEKGDIPEGYSVSREKKERFSLILESASTNQTSMYLCASSADLEQYFGPGTRLTVT.

V and J are TRBV3-1 (or the pseudogene TRBV3-2) and TRBJ1-2; D is perhaps TRBD1 (5 bases). CDR1 LGHDT and CDR2 YNNKEL come from the germline V gene (reference sequence). Trimming left V 4 bases short and J 2 bases short, with 5 bases between. The CDR3 consists of 12 residues. This CDR3 reads CASSRQNYGYTF. CDR3 nucleotide sequence: TGTGCCAGCAGCCGACAGAACTATGGCTACACCTTC.

The CDR3 reads CASSRRHSSSGANVLTF. The CDR3 DNA reads as TGTGCCAGCAGCCGAAGACACTCGAGCTCTGGGGCCAACGTCCTGACTTTC. V usage is TRBV3-1 (or the pseudogene TRBV3-2) and J usage is TRBJ2-6, with D unclear. Trimming took 4 bases from V and 0 from J, leaving 13 bases between them. Germline V gene data show CDR1 as LGHDT and CDR2 as YNNKEL (reference sequence). The CDR3 spans 17 residues.

The V call is TRBV5-6, the J call TRBJ1-1; the D is unclear. The CDR3 covers 14 residues. Trimming took off 0 bases at V and 2 bases at J, with 8 bases between the two ends. The germline V gene has CDR1 SGHDT and CDR2 YYEEEE. The CDR3 DNA reads TGTGCCAGCAGCTTGGTTGGGAGTAACACTGAAGCTTTCTTT. Amino acid sequence: CASSLVGSNTEAFF.

The rearrangement joins TRBV7-8 to TRBJ2-3; 11 bases match TRBD2. This CDR3 has 16 residues. The V and J ends lost 1 base and 5 bases, in that order; junction bases with no gene match: 5. The germline V gene has CDR1 SGHVS and CDR2 FQNEAQ. The CDR3 region is CASSLGASGGQDTQYF. In DNA form, the CDR3 reads TGTGCCAGCAGCTTAGGAGCTAGCGGGGGGCAAGATACGCAGTATTTT.

V gene TRBV28 combines with J gene TRBJ1-2; 7 bases are shared with TRBD1. Germline CDR1 is MDHEN and CDR2 is SYDVKM. The CDR3 consists of 15 residues. J was trimmed by 9 bases and V by 3 bases; bases with no gene match: 13. CDR3 coding DNA: TGTGCCAGCAGTTTCTCGACAGGGAGGAAGGATCGCTACACCTTC. It yields the protein CASSFSTGRKDRYTF.

The J gene is TRBJ1-1, the V gene TRBV19, with 7 positions matching TRBD1. The length of the CDR3 is 13 residues. The germline CDR1 and CDR2 sequences are LNHDA and SQIVND (reference sequence). J was trimmed by 0 bases and V by 8 bases; bases with no gene match: 3. CDR3 DNA: TGTGCCAGTCGACAGGGTTTGAACACTGAAGCTTTCTTT. It yields the protein CASRQGLNTEAFF.

V usage is TRBV28 and J usage is TRBJ1-2, with 10 bases matching TRBD1. V was clipped by 7 bases and J by 0 bases; unmatched bases: 11. Germline V CDR1 and CDR2: MDHEN, SYDVKM. The CDR3 covers 17 residues. This CDR3 reads CASTPGQGRGTNYGYTF. CDR3 nucleotide sequence: TGTGCCAGCACACCGGGACAGGGGAGAGGAACTAACTATGGCTACACCTTC.

This chain joins TRBV2 and TRBJ1-1; D not resolved. The V and J ends lost 4 bases and 4 bases respectively, with 13 bases between them. This CDR3 has 14 residues. From germline, CDR1 is SNHLY and CDR2 FYNNEI. The chain's CDR3 is CASSGAPGSTEAFF. In DNA, the CDR3 is TGTGCCAGCAGTGGGGCTCCGGGATCCACTGAAGCTTTCTTT.

The rearrangement joins TRBV24-1 to TRBJ2-2; D is perhaps TRBD1 (6 bases). The CDR3 has 16 amino acids. Germline CDR1 KGHDR, CDR2 SFDVKD. V lost 3 bases and J 0 bases, leaving 10 bases between the germline ends. The CDR3 DNA reads as TGTGCCACCAGTGATGCACGACAGGCGAACACCGGGGAGCTGTTTTTT. As protein: CATSDARQANTGELFF.

This sequence joins TRBV27 and TRBJ2-7; D gene uncertain. V was pared by 6 bases and J by 3 bases, with 9 bases between. Germline loops: CDR1 MNHEY, CDR2 SMNVEV (reference sequence). The CDR3 runs 12 residues. Written as DNA, the CDR3 is TGTGCCAGCAGCAGCGTGAACTACGAGCAGTACTTC. Its protein product is CASSSVNYEQYF.

The chain carries TRBV13 and TRBJ1-1; perhaps TRBD1 as D (5 bases). V shed 4 bases and J shed 3 bases, with 12 bases lying between them. The CDR3 has 14 residues. Germline loops: CDR1 PRHDT, CDR2 FYEKMQ (reference sequence). The CDR3 here is CASSSSNRYTEAFF. The DNA of the CDR3 is TGTGCCAGCAGCTCCTCGAACAGGTACACTGAAGCTTTCTTT.

CDR3 sequence: CASSSADVTEAFF. CDR3 DNA: TGTGCCAGCAGTTCGGCGGATGTCACTGAAGCTTTCTTT. This chain joins TRBV28 and TRBJ1-1; no clear D. V gave up 4 bases and J gave up 4 bases, with 10 bases separating them. From germline, CDR1 is MDHEN and CDR2 SYDVKM. The CDR3 runs to 13 residues. Supplemented by reference TRBV28 and TRBJ1-1, the full variable domain reads DVKVTQSSRYLVKRTGEKVFLECVQDMDHENMFWYRQDPGLGLRLIYFSYDVKMKEKGDIPEGYSVSREKKERFSLILESASTNQTSMYLCASSSADVTEAFFGQGTRLTVV.

In DNA, the CDR3 is TGCGCCAGCAGCCCACAGACAGGGCGAAACGGAAAACTGTTTTTT. Translated: CASSPQTGRNGKLFF. This rearrangement joins TRBV5-1 to TRBJ1-4; 7 nucleotides align to TRBD1. This CDR3 region has 15 residues. V shed 4 bases, J shed 10 bases, and the junction held 13 bases outside the gene matches. The germline gives CDR1 SGHRS, CDR2 YFSETQ.

This clone was seen more than once but under ten times. The rearrangement joins TRBV10-3 to TRBJ2-5; 7 bases are a match to TRBD1. Germline-derived CDR1 and CDR2 are ENHRY and SYGVKD. The length of the CDR3 is 15 residues. V trimming: 5 bases; J trimming: 5 bases; junction bases outside the gene matches: 11. CDR3 bases: TGTGCCATCAGTTCCGACAGGGAGATTGGGGAGACCCAGTACTTC. Protein sequence: CAISSDREIGETQYF.

The chain uses TRBV9 and TRBJ2-2; a weak D match, TRBD2 (5 bases). The CDR3 covers 14 residues. Trimming removed 3 bases at V and 3 bases at J, with 9 bases between. Germline V CDR1 and CDR2: SGDLS, YYNGEE. The CDR3 DNA reads as TGTGCCAGCAGCGAAGACTACTACACCGGGGAGCTGTTTTTT. Its protein is CASSEDYYTGELFF.

This chain connects TRBV6-5 to TRBJ2-7; 9 bases are shared with TRBD1. Germline CDR1 is MNHEY and CDR2 is SVGAGI. The junction had 5 bases not matched to a gene; V was cut back by 6 bases and J by 2 bases. The CDR3 consists of 14 residues. CDR3 sequence (DNA): TGTGCCAGCAGGAGGGGACAGGGAACCTACGAGCAGTACTTC. It specifies CASRRGQGTYEQYF.